The clone carrying this T cell receptor (beta chain) has only a few counts. Antigen: not known. The entry originates in a study of T cells in Graves' hyperthyroidism and ophthalmopathy. Study conclusions and caveats: Expanded thyroid clonotypes (above 0.001) were mostly also found in blood. Model output signaled ophthalmopathy a median roughly 6 months ahead of onset.

Those patients with uncontrolled infection, other autoimmune disease, pregnancy or lactation were excluded. For the diagnoses, clinical symptoms, serum thyroxine and TRAb, thyroid ultrasound and orbital computed tomography were used. The germline gives CDR1 SGHRS, CDR2 YFSETQ. With 4 bases clipped from V and 5 bases from J, the junction kept 3 bases outside the gene matches. CDR3 size: 13 residues. RNA transcripts gave rise to amplified TCR beta CDR3 regions. Carried out on the TCR CDR3, a first-round RT-PCR used the HTBI primer set. TCRdb processed the multiplex PCR reads anew with MiXCR; each CDR3 protein has one entry. The sample lists around 540,000 distinct CDR3 sequences; about 16% were seen once.

Sequencing was carried out using blood. V is TRBV5-1 and J is TRBJ2-7; TRBD1 agrees at 10 bases. The TCR originated in a woman between 25 and 40 years old with Graves' ophthalmopathy. As DNA, the CDR3 is TGCGCCAGCAGCCAAGACAGGGGGCACGAGCAGTACTTC. Amino acids: CASSQDRGHEQYF.